Detailed here is one TCR beta chain. V gave up 1 base and J gave up 2 bases, with 14 bases separating them. The CDR3 contains 16 residues. Germline loops: CDR1 LGHNA, CDR2 YNFKEQ. Some clones are missing from TCRdb's copy, which holds only in-frame ones; the method was immunoSEQ multiplex PCR. The sample records approximately 74,000 clones, roughly nine tenths being singletons. These data come from a study of OX40 agonist ivuxolimab in advanced cancers. The source material was CD4+ or CD8+ T cells sorted from blood, sampled in a trial of the OX40 agonist ivuxolimab. The gene calls are TRBV4-2 and TRBJ2-5; D remains unclear. The clonotype was recovered from an adult with an advanced solid tumor such as melanoma, head and neck, liver or kidney cancer. CDR3 protein: CASSQVVASRQETQYF. CDR3 coding DNA: TGTGCCAGCAGCCAAGTCGTAGCTAGTCGACAAGAGACCCAGTACTTC.